Sequencing of this T cell receptor (beta chain) was carried out in a study of shared clonotypes between healthy human individuals. Study background: Three plates were used per donor for CD4 naive, three for CD4 memory, two for CD8 naive and one for CD8 memory.

Assay: immunoSEQ multiplex PCR; the TCRdb copy retains only in-frame clones and omits some. The sample lists around 2.1 million clones, roughly 91% occurring once. The study's findings and limits: A few donors had 4% to 6.5% of their naive CD4 clonotypes in common.

V lost 4 bases and J 7 bases, leaving 7 bases between the germline ends. This CDR3 comprises 12 residues. CDR1 and CDR2 from the germline V gene are SEHNR and FQNEAQ (reference sequence). In the case of this clone: Its antigen is not known.

Naive CD8 isolation took CD45RO-negative cells positively selected for CCR7 and excluded terminally differentiated effector memory CD45RA+ cells. Material for sequencing was naive CD8+ T cells from PBMCs. The clonotype originates from a man aged 18 to 29 in good health. Some clones in this sample may be carry-over from other donors' samples. The V gene is TRBV7-9, the J gene TRBJ2-2, with D possibly being TRBD2 (5 bases). The CDR3 loop reads CASSYGVGELFF. CDR3 bases: TGTGCCAGCAGCTACGGGGTCGGGGAGCTGTTTTTT.